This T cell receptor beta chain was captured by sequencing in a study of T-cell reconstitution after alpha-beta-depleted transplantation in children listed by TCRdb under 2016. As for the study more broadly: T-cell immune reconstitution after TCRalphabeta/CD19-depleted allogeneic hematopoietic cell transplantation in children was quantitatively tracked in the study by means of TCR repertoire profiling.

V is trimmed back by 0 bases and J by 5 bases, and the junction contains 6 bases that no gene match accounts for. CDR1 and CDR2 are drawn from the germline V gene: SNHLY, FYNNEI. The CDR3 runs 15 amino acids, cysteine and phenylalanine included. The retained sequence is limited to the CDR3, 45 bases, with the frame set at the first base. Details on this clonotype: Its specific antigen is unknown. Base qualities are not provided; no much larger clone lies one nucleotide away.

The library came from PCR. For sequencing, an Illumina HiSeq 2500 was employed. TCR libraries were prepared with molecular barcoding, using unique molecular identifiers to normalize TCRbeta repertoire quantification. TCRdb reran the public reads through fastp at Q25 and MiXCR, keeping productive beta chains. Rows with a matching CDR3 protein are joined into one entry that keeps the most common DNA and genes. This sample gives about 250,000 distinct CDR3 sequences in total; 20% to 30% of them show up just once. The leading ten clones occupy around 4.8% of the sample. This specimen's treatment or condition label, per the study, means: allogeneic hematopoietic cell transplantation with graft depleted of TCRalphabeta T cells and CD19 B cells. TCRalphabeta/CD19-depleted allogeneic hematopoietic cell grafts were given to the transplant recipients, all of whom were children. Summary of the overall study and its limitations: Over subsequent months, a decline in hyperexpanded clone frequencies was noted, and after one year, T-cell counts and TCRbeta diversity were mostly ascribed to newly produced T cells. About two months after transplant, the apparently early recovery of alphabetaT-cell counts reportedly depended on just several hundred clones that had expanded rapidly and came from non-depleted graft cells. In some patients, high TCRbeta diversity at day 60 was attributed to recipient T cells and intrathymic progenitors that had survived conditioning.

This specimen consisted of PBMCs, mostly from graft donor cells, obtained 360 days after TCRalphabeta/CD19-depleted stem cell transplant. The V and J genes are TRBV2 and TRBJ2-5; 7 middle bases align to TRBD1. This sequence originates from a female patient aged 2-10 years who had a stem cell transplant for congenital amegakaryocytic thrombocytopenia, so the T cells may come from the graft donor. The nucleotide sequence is TGTGCCAGCAGTGAAGCGCAAAGGGGGCGTGAGACCCAGTACTTC. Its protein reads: CASSEAQRGRETQYF.